These T cell receptor beta chains were read from a single sample in a study of blood T cell repertoires in COVID-19. This table comes from immunoSEQ multiplex PCR, and its TCRdb copy is limited to in-frame clones, with some not included. The data hold roughly 220,000 clones, with 86% observed a single time. Sequenced input: peripheral blood. The source of these receptors is a man in his thirties or forties who had recovered from COVID-19. The CDR3 runs from the conserved cysteine through the conserved F or W. Each record gives: J gene, V gene, CDR3 protein.

TRBJ2-2	TRBV24-1	CATRGGAGELFF
TRBJ1-1	TRBV29-1	CSIRVGNTEAFF
TRBJ1-1	TRBV28	CASSTPGQMNTEAFF
TRBJ2-3	TRBV3-1/TRBV3-2	CASSRQPQATDTQYF
TRBJ2-7	TRBV7-9	CASRGQSYEQYF
TRBJ1-5	TRBV7-2	CASSGRTGGKEPQHF
TRBJ1-5	TRBV2	CASSEQGPNQPQHF
TRBJ2-3	TRBV5-5	CASSLGQGPDTQYF
TRBJ1-1	TRBV12-3/TRBV12-4	CASSLVGGPEAFF
TRBJ2-7	TRBV11-2	CASSFFTGVYEQYF
TRBJ2-3	TRBV27	CASSRGGPSDTQYF
TRBJ2-3	TRBV15	CATSSSTGGAADTQYF
TRBJ2-3	TRBV11-3	CASSSQDGGANTQYF
TRBJ2-5	TRBV3-1/TRBV3-2	CASSQRRGAGETQYF
TRBJ2-3	TRBV6-4	CASSGQRGDTQYF
TRBJ1-1	TRBV12-3/TRBV12-4	CASREMNTEAFF
TRBJ2-2	TRBV7-9	CASSSQDTLNTGELFF
TRBJ1-2	TRBV11-2	CASSWGQSNYGYTF
TRBJ1-4	TRBV5-5	CASSVPGQGNEKLFF
TRBJ2-1	TRBV27	CATSEDRGLDEQFF
TRBJ2-5	TRBV4-1	CASSPGTVQETQYF
TRBJ1-1	TRBV11-2	CASSQADRGVEAFF
TRBJ1-4	TRBV12-3/TRBV12-4	CASSFSTGDLFF
TRBJ1-2	TRBV6-5	CASSYSIGAPYGYTF
TRBJ1-3	TRBV10-2	CASGTSNSGNTIYF
TRBJ2-3	TRBV20-1	CSASLLGSSTDTQYF
TRBJ2-1	TRBV12-3/TRBV12-4	CASSYETTEQFF
TRBJ2-2	TRBV18	CASTGRDRVNTGELFF
TRBJ1-1	TRBV5-1	CASTVRERDTEAFF
TRBJ1-2	TRBV5-6	CASSLGATSNYGYTF
TRBJ1-5	TRBV5-1	CASSLEGRGQPQHF
TRBJ2-7	TRBV30	CAWGKTNYEQYF
TRBJ2-5	TRBV4-1	CASSQATSGGQETQYF
TRBJ2-1	TRBV6-4	CASSQTGYEQFF
TRBJ2-3	TRBV7-9	CASEEGLGTDTQYF
TRBJ2-7	TRBV5-1	CASSLEPTGAYEQYF
TRBJ2-1	TRBV5-4	CASSPPGVSYNEQFF
TRBJ2-7	TRBV10-3	CAISPIPDRADYEQYF
TRBJ2-2	TRBV27	CASNPGGGRGWGTGELFF
TRBJ2-3	TRBV29-1	CSVEEYTDTQYF
TRBJ2-7	TRBV5-1	CASSSSITREQYF
TRBJ2-7	TRBV5-6	CASSRDRAIGEQYF
TRBJ1-5	TRBV9	CASSVSSVSNQPQHF
TRBJ1-4	TRBV7-2	CASSSRGWTATNEKLFF
TRBJ1-6	TRBV5-4	CASSLVGESPLHF
TRBJ2-5	TRBV5-4	CASTRQGEETQYF
TRBJ1-3	TRBV3-1/TRBV3-2	CASSLGTASSGNTIYF
TRBJ1-2	TRBV3-1/TRBV3-2	CASSDRTGRVVF
TRBJ2-3	TRBV7-6	CASSFSGGAEFIPDTQYF
TRBJ2-5	TRBV6-5	CASSYPGPETQYF
TRBJ1-5	TRBV3-1/TRBV3-2	CASSQERGQPQHF
TRBJ2-7	TRBV19	CASTRDREGNEQYF